The clone carrying this TCR beta chain was observed once. Antigen: not known. This sample was taken from a study of CD4 T cells in relation to SARS-CoV-2 and coronaviruses. Unexposed donor CD4+ T cells date from about 2011-2018, before the COVID-19 pandemic. Isolation of CD4+ T cells took place after around eleven days in culture. Unexposed-donor CD4+ T cells were probed with SARS-CoV-2 S/N and four cold-coronavirus spikes, cells permitting. This table comes from immunoSEQ multiplex PCR, and its TCRdb copy is limited to in-frame clones, with some not included. The data show tens of thousands of clones, with less than 80% seen just once and 9% to 15% held by the top ten. The CDR3 contains 14 residues. The germline V gene encodes CDR1 SGDLS and CDR2 YYNGEE. V lost 0 bases to trimming and J lost 4 bases, with 7 bases between them.

The origin of this receptor is a human donor in good health. The chain couples TRBV9 to TRBJ2-2; no definite D call. Specimen: CD4+ T cells from PBMCs, cultured in vitro. The CDR3 region has the DNA TGTGCCAGCAGCGTAGACTTGGGCACCGGGGAGCTGTTTTTT. Protein: CASSVDLGTGELFF.